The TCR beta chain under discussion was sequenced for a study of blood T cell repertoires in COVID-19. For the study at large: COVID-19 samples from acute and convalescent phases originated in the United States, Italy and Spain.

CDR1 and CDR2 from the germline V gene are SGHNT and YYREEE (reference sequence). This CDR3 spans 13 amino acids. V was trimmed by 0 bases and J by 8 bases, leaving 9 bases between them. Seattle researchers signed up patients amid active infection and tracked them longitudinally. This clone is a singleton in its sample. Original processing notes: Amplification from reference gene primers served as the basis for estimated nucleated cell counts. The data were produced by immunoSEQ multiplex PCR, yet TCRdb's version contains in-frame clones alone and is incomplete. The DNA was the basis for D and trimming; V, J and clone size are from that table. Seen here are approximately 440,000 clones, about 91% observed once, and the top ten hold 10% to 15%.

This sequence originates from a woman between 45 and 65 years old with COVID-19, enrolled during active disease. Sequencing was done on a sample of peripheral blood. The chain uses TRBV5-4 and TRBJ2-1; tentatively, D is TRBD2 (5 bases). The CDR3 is CASSLDGVDEQFF. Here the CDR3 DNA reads TGTGCCAGCAGCTTGGACGGGGTTGATGAGCAGTTCTTC.